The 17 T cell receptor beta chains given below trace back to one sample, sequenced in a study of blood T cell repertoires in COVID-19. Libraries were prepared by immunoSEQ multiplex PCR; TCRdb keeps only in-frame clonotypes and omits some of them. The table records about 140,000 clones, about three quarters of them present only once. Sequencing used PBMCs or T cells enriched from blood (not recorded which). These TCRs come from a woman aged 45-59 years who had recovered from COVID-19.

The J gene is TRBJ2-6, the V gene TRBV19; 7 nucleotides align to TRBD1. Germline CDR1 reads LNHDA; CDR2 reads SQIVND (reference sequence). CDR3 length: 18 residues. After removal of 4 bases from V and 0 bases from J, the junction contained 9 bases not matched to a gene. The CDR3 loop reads CASSTHTGAPSGANVLTF. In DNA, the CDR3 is TGTGCCAGTAGTACCCATACAGGGGCCCCCTCTGGGGCCAACGTCCTGACTTTC.

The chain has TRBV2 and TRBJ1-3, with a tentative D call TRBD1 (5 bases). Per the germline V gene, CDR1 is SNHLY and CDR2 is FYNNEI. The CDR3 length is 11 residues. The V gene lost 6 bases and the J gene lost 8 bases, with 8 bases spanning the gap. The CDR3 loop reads CASRGEYTIYF. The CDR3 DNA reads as TGTGCCAGCAGAGGGGAATACACCATATATTTT.

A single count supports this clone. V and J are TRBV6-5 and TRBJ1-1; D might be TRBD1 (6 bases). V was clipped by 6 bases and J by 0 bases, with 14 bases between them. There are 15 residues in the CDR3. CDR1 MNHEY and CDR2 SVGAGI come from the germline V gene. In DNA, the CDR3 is TGTGCCAGCAGACCGAAGGCAGGGGTGAACACTGAAGCTTTCTTT. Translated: CASRPKAGVNTEAFF.

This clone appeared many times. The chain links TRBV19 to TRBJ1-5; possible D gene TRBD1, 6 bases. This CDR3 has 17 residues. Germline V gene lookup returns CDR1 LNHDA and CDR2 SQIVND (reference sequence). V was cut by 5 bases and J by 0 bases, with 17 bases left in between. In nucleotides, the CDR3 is TGTGCCAGTAGTTGGGTGGACAGCGCGTATAGCAATCAGCCCCAGCATTTT. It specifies CASSWVDSAYSNQPQHF.

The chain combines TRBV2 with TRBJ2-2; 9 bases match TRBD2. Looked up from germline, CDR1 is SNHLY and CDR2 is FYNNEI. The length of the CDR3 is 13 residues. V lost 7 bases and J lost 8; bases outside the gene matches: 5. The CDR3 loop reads CASKGLAGGELFF. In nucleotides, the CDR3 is TGTGCCAGCAAGGGACTAGCTGGTGGGGAGCTGTTTTTT.

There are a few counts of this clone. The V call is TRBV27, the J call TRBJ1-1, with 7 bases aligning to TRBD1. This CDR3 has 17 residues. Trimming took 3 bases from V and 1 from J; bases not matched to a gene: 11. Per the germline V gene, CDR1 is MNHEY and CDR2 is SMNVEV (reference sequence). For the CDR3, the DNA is TGTGCCAGCAGTTTTCTTACAGGGGCTCGGGGGAACACTGAAGCTTTCTTT. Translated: CASSFLTGARGNTEAFF.

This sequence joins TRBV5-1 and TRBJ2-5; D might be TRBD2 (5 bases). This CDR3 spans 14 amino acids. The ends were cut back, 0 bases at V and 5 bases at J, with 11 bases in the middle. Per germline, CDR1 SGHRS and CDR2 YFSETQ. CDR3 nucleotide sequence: TGCGCCAGCAGCTTGGCGAGGGCCTGGGAGACCCAGTACTTC. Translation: CASSLARAWETQYF.

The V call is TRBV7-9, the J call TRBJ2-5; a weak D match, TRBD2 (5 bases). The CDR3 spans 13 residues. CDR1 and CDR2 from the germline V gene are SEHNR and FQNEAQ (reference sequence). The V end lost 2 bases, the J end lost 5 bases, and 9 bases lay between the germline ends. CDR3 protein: CASSLSRGETQYF. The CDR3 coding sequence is TGTGCCAGCAGCTTATCCCGAGGGGAGACCCAGTACTTC.

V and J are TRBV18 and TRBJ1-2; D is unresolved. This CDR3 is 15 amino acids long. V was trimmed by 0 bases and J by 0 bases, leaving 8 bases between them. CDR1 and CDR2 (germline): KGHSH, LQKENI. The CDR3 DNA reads TGTGCCAGCTCACCACCTTGGGGAGCTAACTATGGCTACACCTTC. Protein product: CASSPPWGANYGYTF.

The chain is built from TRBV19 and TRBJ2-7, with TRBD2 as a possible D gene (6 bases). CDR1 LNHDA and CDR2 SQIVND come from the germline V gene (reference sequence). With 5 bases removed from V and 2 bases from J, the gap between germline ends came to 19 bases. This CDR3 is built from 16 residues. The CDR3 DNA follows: TGTGCCAGTAGTTACTGGCGGGGCGCCACCACCTACGAGCAGTACTTC. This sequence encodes CASSYWRGATTYEQYF.

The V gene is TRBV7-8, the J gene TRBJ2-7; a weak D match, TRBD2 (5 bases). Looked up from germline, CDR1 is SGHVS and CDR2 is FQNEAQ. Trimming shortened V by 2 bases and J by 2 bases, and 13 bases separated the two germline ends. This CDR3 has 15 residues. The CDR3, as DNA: TGTGCCAGCAGCTTATCTCGGGATGTCACCTACGAGCAGTACTTC. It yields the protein CASSLSRDVTYEQYF.

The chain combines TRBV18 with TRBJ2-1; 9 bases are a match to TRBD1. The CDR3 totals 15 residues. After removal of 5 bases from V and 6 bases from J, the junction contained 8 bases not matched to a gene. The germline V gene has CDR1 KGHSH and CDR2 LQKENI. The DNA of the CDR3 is TGTGCCAGCTCATCCGGGACAGGGATAAGCAATGAGCAGTTCTTC. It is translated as CASSSGTGISNEQFF.

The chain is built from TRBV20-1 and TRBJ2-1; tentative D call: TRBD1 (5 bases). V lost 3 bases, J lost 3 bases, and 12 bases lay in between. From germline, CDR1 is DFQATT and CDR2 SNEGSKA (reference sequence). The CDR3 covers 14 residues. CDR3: CSASFQGIYNEQFF. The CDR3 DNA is TGCAGTGCTAGTTTCCAGGGCATCTACAATGAGCAGTTCTTC.

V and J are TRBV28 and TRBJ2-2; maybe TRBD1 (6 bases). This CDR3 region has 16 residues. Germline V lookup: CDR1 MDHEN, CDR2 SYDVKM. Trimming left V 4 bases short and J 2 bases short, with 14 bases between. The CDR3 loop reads CASSSSGQINTGELFF. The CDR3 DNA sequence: TGTGCCAGCAGTTCCTCCGGACAGATAAACACCGGGGAGCTGTTTTTT.

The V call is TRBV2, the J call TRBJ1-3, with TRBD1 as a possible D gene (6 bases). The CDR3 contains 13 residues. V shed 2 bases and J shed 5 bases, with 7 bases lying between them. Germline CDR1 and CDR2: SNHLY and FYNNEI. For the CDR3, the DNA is TGTGCCAGCAGTGAAACAGGGAGAAACACCATATATTTT. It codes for CASSETGRNTIYF.

This chain's CDR3 is CASSLEALGRTYEQYF. In DNA, the CDR3 is TGTGCCAGCAGCTTAGAGGCGCTGGGGAGAACCTACGAGCAGTACTTC. V is TRBV7-9 and J is TRBJ2-7; D possibly corresponds to TRBD2 (5 bases). The ends were cut back, 1 base at V and 2 bases at J, with 15 bases in the middle. Per germline, CDR1 SEHNR and CDR2 FQNEAQ (reference sequence). The CDR3 totals 16 residues.

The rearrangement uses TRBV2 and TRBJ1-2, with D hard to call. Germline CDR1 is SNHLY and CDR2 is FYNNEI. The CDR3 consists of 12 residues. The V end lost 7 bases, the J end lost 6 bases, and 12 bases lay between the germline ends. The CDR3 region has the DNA TGTGCCAGCAAAGAGGGCAGCCATGGCTACACCTTC. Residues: CASKEGSHGYTF.